The entry that follows covers one T cell receptor (beta chain) sequence. The length of the CDR3 is 13 residues. Trimming took 3 bases from V and 7 from J, leaving 10 bases between them. The germline V gene encodes CDR1 SGHTA and CDR2 FQGTGA. The sample originates from a study of blood T cell repertoires in COVID-19. Study-wide context: The analysed material was cDNA or gDNA that came from T cells, B-cell-depleted T cells, or PBMCs.

Original processing notes: Reference gene primer amplification gave nucleated cell count estimates. This table comes from immunoSEQ multiplex PCR, and its TCRdb copy is limited to in-frame clones, with some not included. The V and J calls and clone size are taken from that table; D and trimming were inferred from the DNA. The table shows roughly 670,000 clones, with around 90% occurring only once. Sample: peripheral blood. V usage is TRBV7-3 and J usage is TRBJ2-1; D uncertain. The clonotype originates from a woman under 30 with acute or convalescent COVID-19. The CDR3 DNA reads as TGTGCCAGCAGCTTCATGTCGACAAATGAGCAGTTCTTC. It specifies CASSFMSTNEQFF.